The subject of this entry is one T cell receptor (beta chain). This sample is drawn from a study of tumour-infiltrating T cells in Burkitt lymphoma. The CDR3 extends over 17 amino acids. Germline trimming cut 3 bases from V and 3 bases from J; bases unmatched to any gene: 9. CDR1 ENHRY and CDR2 SYGVKD come from the germline V gene. This table comes from immunoSEQ multiplex PCR, and its TCRdb copy is limited to in-frame clones, with some not included. Of approximately 46,000 clones listed, 31% are singletons. Source material: tumor tissue. The chain combines TRBV10-3 with TRBJ2-1; 9 bases agree with TRBD2. The clonotype comes from a human donor with Burkitt lymphoma. CDR3 nucleotides: TGTGCCATCAGTGACTCCTCGCGGGGGGGCCGCTACAATGAGCAGTTCTTC. Encoded protein: CAISDSSRGGRYNEQFF.